One sample yielded the 12 T cell receptor beta chains listed below, sequenced in a study of beta chain features in type 1 diabetes. Expressed TCRB transcripts were sequenced because the isolated RNA had all been reverse transcribed beforehand. TCRdb keeps only in-frame clones here, not all; method: immunoSEQ multiplex PCR. This table has about 930,000 clones, 15% to 20% appearing once. Sequenced: naive CD4+ T cells from blood. All receptors come from a woman in her late teens or twenties in good health.

The gene calls are TRBV28 and TRBJ2-3; D is undetermined. Trimming removed 4 bases at V and 0 bases at J, with 5 bases between. This CDR3 has 13 amino acids. Per germline, CDR1 MDHEN and CDR2 SYDVKM. Written as DNA, the CDR3 is TGTGCCAGCAGTTCCCATAGCACAGATACGCAGTATTTT. Translating it yields CASSSHSTDTQYF.

Regarding this clone: An end of the junction does not agree with germline; a read error may underlie this. V usage is TRBV7-8 and J usage is TRBJ2-7; 12 bases map to TRBD2. Germline CDR1 reads SGHVS; CDR2 reads FQNEAQ. The CDR3 has 16 residues. The CDR3 DNA sequence: TGTGCCAGCAGCTTAGAGACTAGCGGGAGAGTTAAGTACCGCAACTTC. Protein: CASSLETSGRVKYRNF.

There are a few counts of this clone. This chain joins TRBV29-1 and TRBJ1-4, with D possibly being TRBD1 (5 bases). CDR1 is SQVTM and CDR2 is ANQGSEA in the germline V gene. Between the trimmed V and J ends, which lost 1 base and 6 bases, there was a span of 9 bases. The CDR3 spans 13 residues. For the CDR3, the DNA is TGCAGCGTTGAAGGCGCGGGGGATGAAAAACTGTTTTTT. Translation: CSVEGAGDEKLFF.

The gene calls are TRBV4-1 and TRBJ1-1; perhaps TRBD1 as D (5 bases). The ends were cut back, 1 base at V and 1 base at J, with 10 bases in the middle. CDR3 length: 15 residues. Germline CDR1 and CDR2: MGHRA and YSYEKL. The CDR3, as DNA: TGCGCCAGCAGCCAAGTTCCCAGGGAGAACACTGAAGCTTTCTTT. Translation gives CASSQVPRENTEAFF.

A few counts support this clone. This sequence joins TRBV28 and TRBJ2-7; 9 bases are a match to TRBD1. V lost 6 bases and J lost 5; bases outside the gene matches: 5. CDR3 size: 13 residues. Germline values: CDR1 MDHEN, CDR2 SYDVKM. CDR3 protein: CASRRQGVDEQYF. As DNA, the CDR3 is TGTGCCAGCAGGAGACAGGGGGTCGACGAGCAGTACTTC. Full variable domain (rest looked up from reference TRBV28 and TRBJ2-7): DVKVTQSSRYLVKRTGEKVFLECVQDMDHENMFWYRQDPGLGLRLIYFSYDVKMKEKGDIPEGYSVSREKKERFSLILESASTNQTSMYLCASRRQGVDEQYFGPGTRLTVT.

The chain employs TRBV6-5 and TRBJ1-1, with D maybe TRBD1 (6 bases). The V end was cut by 2 bases, the J end by 8 bases, with 18 bases between. The length of the CDR3 is 15 residues. CDR1 is MNHEY, CDR2 SVGAGI, per germline. The CDR3 spells CASSYGTGPLTEAFF. The CDR3 region has the DNA TGTGCCAGCAGTTACGGCACAGGGCCGCTCACCGAAGCTTTCTTT.

The genes are TRBV19 and TRBJ2-2; perhaps TRBD2 as D (5 bases). CDR1 is LNHDA and CDR2 is SQIVND in the germline V gene (reference sequence). This CDR3 spans 16 amino acids. Trimming took 7 bases from V and 0 from J, leaving 15 bases between them. The CDR3 loop reads CASKSLERTNTGELFF. CDR3 in DNA: TGTGCCAGTAAATCCTTAGAGCGGACGAACACCGGGGAGCTGTTTTTT.

This clone was counted only a few times. This chain connects TRBV28 to TRBJ2-7; TRBD1 agrees at 9 bases. The junction had 5 bases not matched to a gene; V was cut back by 10 bases and J by 1 base. Looked up from germline, CDR1 is MDHEN and CDR2 is SYDVKM. The CDR3 totals 13 residues. CDR3 loop: CATGTGYSYEQYF. CDR3 in DNA: TGTGCCACCGGGACAGGGTATTCCTACGAGCAGTACTTC.

The chain employs TRBV7-6 and TRBJ1-1, with unresolved D. This CDR3 region has 15 residues. Trimming pared 1 base from V and 1 base from J, leaving 10 bases between. Germline-derived CDR1 and CDR2 are SGHVS and FNYEAQ. This chain's CDR3 is CASSLGRRGNTEAFF. Written as DNA, the CDR3 is TGTGCCAGCAGCTTAGGGCGACGTGGGAACACTGAAGCTTTCTTT.

The rearrangement uses TRBV28 and TRBJ2-5; maybe TRBD2 (6 bases). Trimming stripped 2 bases from V and 0 bases from J, with 16 bases between. The CDR3 has 17 amino acids. Germline V gene data show CDR1 as MDHEN and CDR2 as SYDVKM. CDR3 sequence (DNA): TGTGCCAGCAGTTTAGCCGCTTCGGGGGAGTACCAAGAGACCCAGTACTTC. Translation gives CASSLAASGEYQETQYF.

This clone was found many times. The rearrangement links TRBV14 to TRBJ2-1; 7 bases align to TRBD1. The CDR3 spans 14 residues. Germline V lookup: CDR1 SGHDN, CDR2 FVKESK. The junction had 6 bases not matched to a gene; V was cut back by 6 bases and J by 4 bases. The CDR3 here is CASREGASYNEQFF. CDR3 DNA: TGTGCCAGCAGAGAGGGGGCGTCGTACAATGAGCAGTTCTTC.

As concerns this clone: The sample holds other DNA sequences that translate to the same CDR3. The gene calls are TRBV18 and TRBJ2-5; D remains ambiguous. Germline CDR1 and CDR2: KGHSH and LQKENI. The CDR3 is made up of 13 amino acids. With 6 bases removed from V and 0 bases from J, the gap between germline ends came to 8 bases. The CDR3 DNA reads as TGTGCCAGCTCGCAAGGGCACCAAGAGACCCAGTACTTC. Protein: CASSQGHQETQYF.